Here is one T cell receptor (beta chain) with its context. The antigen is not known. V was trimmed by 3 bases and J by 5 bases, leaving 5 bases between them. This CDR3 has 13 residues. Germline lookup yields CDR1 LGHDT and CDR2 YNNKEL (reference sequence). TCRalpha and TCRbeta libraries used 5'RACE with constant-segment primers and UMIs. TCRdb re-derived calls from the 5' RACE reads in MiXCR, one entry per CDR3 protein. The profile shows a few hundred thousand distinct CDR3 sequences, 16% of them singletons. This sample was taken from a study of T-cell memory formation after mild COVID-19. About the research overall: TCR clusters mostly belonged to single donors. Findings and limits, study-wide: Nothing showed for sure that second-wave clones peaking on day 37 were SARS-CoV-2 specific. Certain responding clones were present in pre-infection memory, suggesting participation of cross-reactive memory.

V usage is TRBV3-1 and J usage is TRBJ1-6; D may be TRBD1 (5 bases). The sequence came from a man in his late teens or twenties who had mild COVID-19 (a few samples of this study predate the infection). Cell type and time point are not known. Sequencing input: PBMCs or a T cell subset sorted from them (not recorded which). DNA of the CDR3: TGTGCCAGCAGCCAGGGGGATAATTCACCCCTCCACTTT. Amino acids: CASSQGDNSPLHF.